Below are 9 T cell receptor beta chains sequenced from a single sample in a study of blood T cell repertoires in COVID-19. Assay used: immunoSEQ multiplex PCR; TCRdb lists only in-frame clones, some missing. The sample contains about 110,000 clones, less than 90% of which appear only once. Specimen: peripheral blood. The receptors were sampled from an older woman with acute or convalescent COVID-19.

The rearrangement uses TRBV27 and TRBJ1-5, with D tentatively TRBD1 (5 bases). The germline V gene has CDR1 MNHEY and CDR2 SMNVEV (reference sequence). V was trimmed by 4 bases and J by 0 bases, leaving 10 bases between them. The CDR3 is 15 amino acids. The CDR3: CASSSRAYSNQPQHF. In DNA, the CDR3 is TGTGCCAGCAGTTCCAGGGCGTATAGCAATCAGCCCCAGCATTTT.

The rearrangement joins TRBV2 to TRBJ2-3; perhaps TRBD2 as D (5 bases). Germline-derived CDR1 and CDR2 are SNHLY and FYNNEI. Trimming stripped 7 bases from V and 0 bases from J, with 11 bases between. This CDR3 is 14 amino acids long. The CDR3 DNA sequence: TGTGCCAGCATGGAGGCTTTTAGCACAGATACGCAGTATTTT. It encodes CASMEAFSTDTQYF.

This clone was recorded once. The rearrangement joins TRBV7-3 to TRBJ2-2; D gene ambiguous. Per the germline V gene, CDR1 is SGHTA and CDR2 is FQGTGA. Trimming removed 5 bases at V and 6 bases at J, with 10 bases between. There are 13 residues in the CDR3. This CDR3 is CASSPPLPGELFF. In DNA form, the CDR3 reads TGTGCCAGCAGCCCCCCACTGCCCGGGGAGCTGTTTTTT.

The sample holds a few counts of this clone. The chain uses TRBV27 and TRBJ1-1; D is undetermined. The germline V gene encodes CDR1 MNHEY and CDR2 SMNVEV (reference sequence). This CDR3 has 12 amino acids. V gave up 8 bases and J gave up 6 bases, with 13 bases separating them. The CDR3 coding sequence is TGTGCCAGCCGGGGTCGATTGGCTGAAGCTTTCTTT. This codes for CASRGRLAEAFF.

This clone appeared once. This chain's CDR3 is CAWSGTGQAATNEKLFF. The CDR3, as DNA: TGTGCCTGGAGTGGGACGGGACAGGCCGCAACTAATGAAAAACTGTTTTTT. V and J are TRBV30 and TRBJ1-4; 8 bases line up with TRBD1. The CDR3 extends over 17 amino acids. With 1 base clipped from V and 0 bases from J, the junction kept 7 bases outside the gene matches. Germline lookup yields CDR1 GTSNPN and CDR2 SVGIG (reference sequence).

V gene TRBV28 combines with J gene TRBJ1-5; D possibly corresponds to TRBD1 (6 bases). Germline CDR1 MDHEN, CDR2 SYDVKM. V was cut by 4 bases and J by 6 bases, with 13 bases left in between. The CDR3 contains 14 residues. In DNA, the CDR3 is TGTGCCAGCAGTTCGGCAGGGGAAAGTCAGCCCCAGCATTTT. Its translation is CASSSAGESQPQHF.

CDR3 loop: CASGSGRETQYF. As DNA, the CDR3 is TGTGCCAGCGGTTCTGGTAGAGAGACCCAGTACTTC. The genes are TRBV3-1 (or the pseudogene TRBV3-2) and TRBJ2-5, with D unclear. V was trimmed by 8 bases and J by 4 bases, leaving 11 bases between them. CDR3 size: 12 residues. Germline V gene lookup returns CDR1 LGHDT and CDR2 YNNKEL (reference sequence).

J is TRBJ1-1 and V is TRBV27; D might be TRBD1 (5 bases). The germline CDR1 and CDR2 sequences are MNHEY and SMNVEV (reference sequence). The CDR3 covers 14 residues. Trimming removed 5 bases from V and 3 bases from J, with 13 bases in between. CDR3 in amino acids: CASSRGSPYTEAFF. CDR3 DNA sequence: TGTGCCAGCAGTCGGGGGAGCCCTTACACTGAAGCTTTCTTT.

This chain links TRBV4-1 with TRBJ1-2; the match to TRBD1 covers 8 bases. The trim removed 4 bases at V and 8 bases at J, leaving 6 bases unmatched. From germline, CDR1 is MGHRA and CDR2 YSYEKL. CDR3 size: 13 residues. The CDR3 DNA is TGCGCCAGCAGCCCGCCGACAGGGGACGGCTACACCTTC. This codes for CASSPPTGDGYTF.